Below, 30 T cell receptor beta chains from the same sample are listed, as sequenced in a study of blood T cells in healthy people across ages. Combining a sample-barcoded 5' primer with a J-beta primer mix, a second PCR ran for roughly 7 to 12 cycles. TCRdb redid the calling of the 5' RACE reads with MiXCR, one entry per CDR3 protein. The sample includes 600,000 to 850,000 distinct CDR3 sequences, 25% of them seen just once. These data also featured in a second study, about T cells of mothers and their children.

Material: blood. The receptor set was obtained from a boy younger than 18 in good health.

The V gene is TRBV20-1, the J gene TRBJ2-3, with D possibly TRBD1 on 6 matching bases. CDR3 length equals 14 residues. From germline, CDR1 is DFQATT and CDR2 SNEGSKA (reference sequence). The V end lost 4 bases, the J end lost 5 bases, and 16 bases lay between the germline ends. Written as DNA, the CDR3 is TGCAGTGCTACGTCCCGGGACAAAGGAGATACGCAGTATTTT. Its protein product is CSATSRDKGDTQYF.

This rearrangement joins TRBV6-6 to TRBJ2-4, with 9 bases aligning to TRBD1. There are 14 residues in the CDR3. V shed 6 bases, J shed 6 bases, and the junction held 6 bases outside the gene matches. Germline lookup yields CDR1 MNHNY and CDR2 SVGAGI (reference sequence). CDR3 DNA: TGTGCCAGCAGCCCGGGACAGGGAATAAACATTCAGTACTTC. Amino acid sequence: CASSPGQGINIQYF.

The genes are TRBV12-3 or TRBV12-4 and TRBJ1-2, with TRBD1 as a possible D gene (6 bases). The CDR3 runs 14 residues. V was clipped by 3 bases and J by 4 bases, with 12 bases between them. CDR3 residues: CASSFYRESYGYTF. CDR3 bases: TGTGCCAGCAGTTTCTACAGGGAGAGCTATGGCTACACCTTC.

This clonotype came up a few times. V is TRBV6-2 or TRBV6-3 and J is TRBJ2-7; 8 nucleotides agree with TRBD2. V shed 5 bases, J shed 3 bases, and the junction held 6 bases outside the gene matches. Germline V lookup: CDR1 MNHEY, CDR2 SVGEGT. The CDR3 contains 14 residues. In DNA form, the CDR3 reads TGTGCCAGCAGTCCCCGGACTAGCAGCTACGAGCAGTACTTC. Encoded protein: CASSPRTSSYEQYF.

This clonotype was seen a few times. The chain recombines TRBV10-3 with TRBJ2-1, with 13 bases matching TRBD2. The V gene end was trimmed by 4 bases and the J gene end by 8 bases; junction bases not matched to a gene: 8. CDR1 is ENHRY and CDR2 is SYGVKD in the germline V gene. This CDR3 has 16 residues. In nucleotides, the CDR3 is TGTGCCATCAGTGGGTCTGGGACTAGCGGGGTCTATGAGCAGTTCTTC. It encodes CAISGSGTSGVYEQFF.

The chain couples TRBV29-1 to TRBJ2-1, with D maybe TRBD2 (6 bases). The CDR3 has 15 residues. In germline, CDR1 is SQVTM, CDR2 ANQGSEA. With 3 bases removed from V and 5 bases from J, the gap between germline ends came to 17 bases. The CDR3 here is CSVDGGTAFDNEQFF. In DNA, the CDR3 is TGCAGCGTTGATGGCGGGACTGCCTTTGACAATGAGCAGTTCTTC.

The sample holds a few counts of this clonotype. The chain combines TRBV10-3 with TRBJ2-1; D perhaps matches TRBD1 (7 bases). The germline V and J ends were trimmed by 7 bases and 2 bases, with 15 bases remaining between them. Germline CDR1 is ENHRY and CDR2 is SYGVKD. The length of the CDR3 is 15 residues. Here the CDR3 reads CAITEAGGPYNEQFF. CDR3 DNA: TGTGCCATCACCGAGGCAGGGGGGCCCTACAATGAGCAGTTCTTC.

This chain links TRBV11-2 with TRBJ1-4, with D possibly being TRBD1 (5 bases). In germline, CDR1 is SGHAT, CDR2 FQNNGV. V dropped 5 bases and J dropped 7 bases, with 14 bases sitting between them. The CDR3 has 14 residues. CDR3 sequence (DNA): TGTGCCAGCAGCCTCCGACGGGGCGGTGAAAAACTGTTTTTT. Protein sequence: CASSLRRGGEKLFF. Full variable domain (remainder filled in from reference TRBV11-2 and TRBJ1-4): EAGVAQSPRYKIIEKRQSVAFWCNPISGHATLYWYQQILGQGPKLLIQFQNNGVVDDSQLPKDRFSAERLKGVDSTLKIQPAKLEDSAVYLCASSLRRGGEKLFFGSGTQLSVL.

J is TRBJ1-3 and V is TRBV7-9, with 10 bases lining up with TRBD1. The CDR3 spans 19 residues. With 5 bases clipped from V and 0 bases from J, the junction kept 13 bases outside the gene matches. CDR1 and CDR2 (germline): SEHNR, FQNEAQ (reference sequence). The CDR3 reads CASSGTKGDRGASGNTIYF. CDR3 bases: TGTGCCAGCAGCGGAACGAAAGGGGACAGGGGAGCCTCTGGAAACACCATATATTTT.

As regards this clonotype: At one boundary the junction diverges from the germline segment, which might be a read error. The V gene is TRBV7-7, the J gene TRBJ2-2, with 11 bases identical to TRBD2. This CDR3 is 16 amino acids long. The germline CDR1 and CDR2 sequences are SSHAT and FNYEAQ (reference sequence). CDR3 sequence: CASSQGTSGNTGELFF. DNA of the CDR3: TGTGCTAGCAGCCAAGGGACTAGCGGGAACACCGGGGAGCTGTTTTTT. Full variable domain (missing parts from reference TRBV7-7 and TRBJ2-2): GAGVSQSPRYKVTKRGQDVTLRCDPISSHATLYWYQQALGQGPEFLTYFNYEAQPDKSGLPSDRFSAERPEGSISTLTIQRTEQRDSAMYRCASSQGTSGNTGELFFGEGSRLTVL.

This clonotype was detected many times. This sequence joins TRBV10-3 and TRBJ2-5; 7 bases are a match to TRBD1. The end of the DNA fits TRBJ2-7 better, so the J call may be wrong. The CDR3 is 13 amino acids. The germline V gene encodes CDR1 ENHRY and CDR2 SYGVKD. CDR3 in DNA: TGTGCCATCAGTTCAACAGGGGACTACGAGCAGTACTTC. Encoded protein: CAISSTGDYEQYF.

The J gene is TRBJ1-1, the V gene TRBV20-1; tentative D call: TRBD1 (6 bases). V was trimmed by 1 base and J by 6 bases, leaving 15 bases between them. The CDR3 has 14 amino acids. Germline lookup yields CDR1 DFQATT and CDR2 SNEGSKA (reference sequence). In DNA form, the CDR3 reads TGCAGTGCTAGAGTTTCTACAGGGTCGTCTGAAGCTTTCTTT. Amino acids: CSARVSTGSSEAFF.

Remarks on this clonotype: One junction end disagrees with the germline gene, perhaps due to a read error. CDR3 nucleotides: TGTGCCAGCACCAGGCCGAGCAATCTGCCCCAGCATTTT. This encodes CASTRPSNLPQHF. The rearrangement uses TRBV5-6 and TRBJ1-5, with D unclear. The CDR3 totals 13 residues. Germline CDR1 SGHDT, CDR2 YYEEEE.

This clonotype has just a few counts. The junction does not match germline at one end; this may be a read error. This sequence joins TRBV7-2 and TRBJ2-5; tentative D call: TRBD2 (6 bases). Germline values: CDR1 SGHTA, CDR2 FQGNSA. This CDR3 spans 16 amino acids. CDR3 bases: TGTGCCAGCAGCTTGATGGCGAGGGAGGCCTACAATGAGCAGCTCTTC. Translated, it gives CASSLMAREAYNEQLF.

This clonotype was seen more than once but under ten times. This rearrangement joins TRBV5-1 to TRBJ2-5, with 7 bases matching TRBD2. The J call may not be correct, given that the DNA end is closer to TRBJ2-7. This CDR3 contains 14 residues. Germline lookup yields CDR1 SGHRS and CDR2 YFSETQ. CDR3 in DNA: TGCGCCAGCAGCTTGGGACTGGGAGGGAACGAGCAGTACTTC. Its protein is CASSLGLGGNEQYF.

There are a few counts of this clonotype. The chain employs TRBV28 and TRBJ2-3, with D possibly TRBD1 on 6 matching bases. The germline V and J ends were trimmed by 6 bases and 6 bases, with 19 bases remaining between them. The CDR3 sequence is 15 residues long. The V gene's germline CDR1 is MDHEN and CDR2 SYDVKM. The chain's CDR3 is CASSPLTGRSDTQYF. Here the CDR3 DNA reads TGTGCCAGCAGCCCTTTGACAGGACGCTCGGATACGCAGTATTTT.

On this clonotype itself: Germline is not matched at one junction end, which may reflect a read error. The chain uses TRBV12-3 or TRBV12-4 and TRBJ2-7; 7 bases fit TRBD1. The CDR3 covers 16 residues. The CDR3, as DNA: TGTACCAGCAGTTCGATACAGGGGAAAGGCTCCTACGAGCAGTACTTC. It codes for CTSSSIQGKGSYEQYF.

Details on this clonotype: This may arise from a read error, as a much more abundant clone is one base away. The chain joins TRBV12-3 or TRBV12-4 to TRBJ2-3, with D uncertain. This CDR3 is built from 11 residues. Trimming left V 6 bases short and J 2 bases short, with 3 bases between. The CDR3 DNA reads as TGTGCCAGCAGGGACACAGATACGCAGTATTTT. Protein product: CASRDTDTQYF.

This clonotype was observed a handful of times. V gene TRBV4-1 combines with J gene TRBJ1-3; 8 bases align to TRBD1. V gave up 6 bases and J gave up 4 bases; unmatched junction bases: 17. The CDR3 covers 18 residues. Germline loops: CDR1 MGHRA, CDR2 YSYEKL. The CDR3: CASRLRRGGQGEGNTIYF. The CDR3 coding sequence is TGCGCCAGCAGGCTGAGACGGGGTGGACAGGGAGAAGGAAACACCATATATTTT.

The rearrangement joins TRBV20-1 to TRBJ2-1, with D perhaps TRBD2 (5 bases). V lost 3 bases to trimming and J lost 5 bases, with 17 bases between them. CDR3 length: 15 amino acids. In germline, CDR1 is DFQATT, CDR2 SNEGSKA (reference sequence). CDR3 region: CSARPLLGFHNEQFF. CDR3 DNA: TGCAGTGCTAGGCCGCTACTAGGATTCCACAATGAGCAGTTCTTC.

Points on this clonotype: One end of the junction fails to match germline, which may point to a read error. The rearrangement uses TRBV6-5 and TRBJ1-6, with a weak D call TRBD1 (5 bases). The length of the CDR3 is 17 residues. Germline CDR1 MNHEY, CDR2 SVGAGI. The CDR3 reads CASSHDRSGRVLSPLHF. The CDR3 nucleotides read TGTGCCAGCAGTCACGATCGATCGGGCAGGGTCCTTTCACCTCTCCACTTT.

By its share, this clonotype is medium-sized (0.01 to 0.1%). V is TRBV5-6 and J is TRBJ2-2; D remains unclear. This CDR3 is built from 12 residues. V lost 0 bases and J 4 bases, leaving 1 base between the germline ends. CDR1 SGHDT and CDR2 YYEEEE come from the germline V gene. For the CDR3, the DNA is TGTGCCAGCAGCTTGGCCACCGGGGAGCTGTTTTTT. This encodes CASSLATGELFF. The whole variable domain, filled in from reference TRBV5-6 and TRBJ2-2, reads DAGVTQSPTHLIKTRGQQVTLRCSPKSGHDTVSWYQQALGQGPQFIFQYYEEEERQRGNFPDRFSGHQFPNYSSELNVNALLLGDSALYLCASSLATGELFFGEGSRLTVL.

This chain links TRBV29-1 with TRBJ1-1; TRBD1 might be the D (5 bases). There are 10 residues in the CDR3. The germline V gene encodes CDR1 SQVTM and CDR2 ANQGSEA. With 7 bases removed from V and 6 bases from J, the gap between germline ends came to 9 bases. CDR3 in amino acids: CSAPGPEAFF. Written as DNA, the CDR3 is TGCAGCGCTCCGGGACCTGAAGCTTTCTTT.

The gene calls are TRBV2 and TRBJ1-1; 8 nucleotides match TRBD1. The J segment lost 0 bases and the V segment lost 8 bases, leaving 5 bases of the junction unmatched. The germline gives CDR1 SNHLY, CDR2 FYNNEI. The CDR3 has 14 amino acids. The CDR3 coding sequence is TGTGCCAGCGACGGGACAGGCATGAACACTGAAGCTTTCTTT. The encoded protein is CASDGTGMNTEAFF.

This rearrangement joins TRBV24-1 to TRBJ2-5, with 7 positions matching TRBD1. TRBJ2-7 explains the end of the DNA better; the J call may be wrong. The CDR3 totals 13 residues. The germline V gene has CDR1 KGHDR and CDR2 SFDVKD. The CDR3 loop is CATSDVDRREQYF. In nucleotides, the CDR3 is TGTGCCACCAGTGATGTGGACAGGCGCGAGCAGTACTTC.

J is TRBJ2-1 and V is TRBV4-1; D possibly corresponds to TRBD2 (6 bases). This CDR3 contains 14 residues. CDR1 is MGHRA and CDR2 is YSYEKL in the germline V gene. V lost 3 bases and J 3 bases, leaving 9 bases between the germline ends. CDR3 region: CASSQETSYNEQFF. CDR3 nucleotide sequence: TGCGCCAGCAGCCAGGAGACTAGCTACAATGAGCAGTTCTTC.

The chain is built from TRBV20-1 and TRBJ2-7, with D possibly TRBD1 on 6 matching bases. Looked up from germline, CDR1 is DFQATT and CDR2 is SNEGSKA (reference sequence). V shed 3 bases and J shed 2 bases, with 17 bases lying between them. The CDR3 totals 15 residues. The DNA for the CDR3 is TGCAGTGCTAGGCCCTCTGACAGGCCCACCTACGAGCAGTACTTC. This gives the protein CSARPSDRPTYEQYF.

CDR3 in amino acids: CASSGDQETQYF. The CDR3 region has the DNA TGTGCGAGTTCAGGGGATCAAGAGACCCAGTACTTC. This rearrangement joins TRBV12-3 or TRBV12-4 to TRBJ2-5, with TRBD1 as a possible D gene (6 bases). The CDR3 length is 12 residues.

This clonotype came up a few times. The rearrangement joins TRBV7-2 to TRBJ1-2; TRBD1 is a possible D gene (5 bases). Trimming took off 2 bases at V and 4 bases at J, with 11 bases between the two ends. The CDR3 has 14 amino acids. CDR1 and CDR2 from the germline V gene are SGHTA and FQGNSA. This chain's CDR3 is CASSLIGGVYGYTF. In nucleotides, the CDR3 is TGTGCCAGCAGCTTAATTGGGGGGGTCTATGGCTACACCTTC.

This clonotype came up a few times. The CDR3 reads CSVEEPRDRAGQFF. The CDR3, as DNA: TGCAGCGTTGAAGAACCGAGAGACAGGGCGGGGCAGTTCTTC. This rearrangement joins TRBV29-1 to TRBJ2-5; 7 bases are shared with TRBD1. Gene TRBJ2-1 matches the end of the DNA better, so the J call may be wrong. The CDR3 sequence is 14 residues long. The V gene's germline CDR1 is SQVTM and CDR2 ANQGSEA.